The present TCR beta chain was sequenced within a study of regulatory T cells in long-lasting Graves disease. Study overall: The definition of persistent Graves' disease was over 5 years of antithyroid drugs with positive TSH receptor antibodies. Points from the study as a whole: Less diverse TCR repertoires were seen in persistent Graves' patients than in newly diagnosed ones.

As regards this clonotype: Its antigen remains unidentified.

CDR3 regions were amplified by Arm-PCR using iRepertoire HTBI primers to build TCR beta libraries. TCRdb redid the calling of the multiplex PCR reads with MiXCR, one entry per CDR3 protein. Of about 310,000 distinct CDR3 sequences listed, 20% to 25% are singletons. Trimming cost V 8 bases and J 0 bases, with 16 bases left between them. The CDR3 sequence is 16 residues long. Germline CDR1 reads MNHEY; CDR2 reads SVGEGT. The time point was: persistent/refractory GD, antithyroid drugs over 5 years with positive TRAb. The TCR library used RNA extracted from PBMCs. Guidelines of the American Thyroid Association were used to diagnose Graves' disease.

Sequences were derived from peripheral blood mononuclear cells (PBMCs), sampled when the disease was refractory, from a patient treated with antithyroid drugs. The sequence was obtained from a female donor with Graves disease. The chain is built from TRBV6-2 or TRBV6-3 and TRBJ2-2; no reliable D call. In DNA, the CDR3 is TGTGCCAGCCACGAGCTCCTAGGGACGAACACCGGGGAGCTGTTTTTT. Its translation: CASHELLGTNTGELFF.